A single sample gave rise to the 9 T cell receptor beta chains below, sequenced in a study of response to subunit inactivated influenza vaccine. Each CDR3 protein gets one entry after TCRdb re-called the RT-PCR reads with MiXCR. The sample contains roughly 460,000 distinct CDR3 sequences, 11% of which appear only once. This sample comprised PBMCs from blood, obtained 35 to 45 days after vaccination. Source of these receptors: a man aged 45-60 years who received an inactivated influenza vaccine.

This clonotype showed up many times. This rearrangement joins TRBV5-1 to TRBJ2-1, with 10 bases fitting TRBD2. CDR1 and CDR2 from the germline V gene are SGHRS and YFSETQ. V lost 1 base, J lost 4 bases, and 8 bases stayed unmatched. The CDR3 is 17 amino acids. CDR3 region: CASSLPKREGRYNEQFF. CDR3 DNA: TGCGCCAGCAGCTTGCCCAAGCGGGAGGGCCGGTACAATGAGCAGTTCTTC.

This clonotype was seen repeatedly, ten times or more. V and J are TRBV6-5 and TRBJ2-1; possible D gene TRBD1, 6 bases. Germline CDR1 and CDR2: MNHEY and SVGAGI. The V end was cut by 0 bases, the J end by 5 bases, with 11 bases between. This CDR3 contains 15 residues. The CDR3 protein is CASSYSRTGNNEQFF. In nucleotides, the CDR3 is TGTGCCAGCAGTTACTCGAGAACAGGGAACAATGAGCAGTTCTTC.

This clonotype was picked up a small number of times. The gene calls are TRBV7-2 and TRBJ2-1; 7 bases map to TRBD2. J lost 4 bases, V lost 2 bases, and 5 bases had no gene match. Per the germline V gene, CDR1 is SGHTA and CDR2 is FQGNSA. CDR3 length: 15 residues. CDR3 sequence reads: CASSLLGGGYNEQFF. The CDR3 bases are TGTGCCAGCAGCTTACTCGGCGGGGGATACAATGAGCAGTTCTTC.

This clonotype has a handful of counts. The rearrangement joins TRBV20-1 to TRBJ2-5; TRBD2 matches 7 bases. In germline, CDR1 is DFQATT, CDR2 SNEGSKA (reference sequence). Germline trimming cut 6 bases from V and 4 bases from J; bases unmatched to any gene: 8. This CDR3 has 13 residues. CDR3 coding DNA: TGCAGTGCCCTCCCCGGGGGGACAGAGACCCAGTACTTC. It translates to CSALPGGTETQYF.

This chain connects TRBV20-1 to TRBJ2-5, with 13 bases that match TRBD2. Trimming removed 1 base from V and 4 bases from J; junction bases left unmatched: 6. The CDR3 consists of 16 residues. Germline V CDR1 and CDR2: DFQATT, SNEGSKA (reference sequence). This CDR3 is CSARARLAGGRETQYF. The CDR3 nucleotides are TGCAGTGCTAGAGCAAGACTAGCGGGGGGTCGAGAGACCCAGTACTTC.

The CDR3 DNA reads as TGCAGCGCGGGGGAAAGTTACTCCTACGAGCAGTACTTC. The encoded protein is CSAGESYSYEQYF. The rearrangement joins TRBV29-1 to TRBJ2-7; tentatively, D is TRBD2 (6 bases). Deletions cut 7 bases from V and 0 bases from J, with 13 bases between. Germline CDR1 is SQVTM and CDR2 is ANQGSEA. The CDR3 covers 13 residues.

The chain carries TRBV12-3 or TRBV12-4 and TRBJ2-5; tentatively, D is TRBD1 (5 bases). The V gene lost 2 bases and the J gene lost 2 bases, with 9 bases spanning the gap. The CDR3 loop spans 14 amino acids. The CDR3 region has the DNA TGTGCCAGCAGTTTACAGGACATACAAGAGACCCAGTACTTC. Encoded protein: CASSLQDIQETQYF.

The CDR3 DNA reads as TGTGCCAGCAACCGAGCGGGAGTAGCCCAAGAGACCCAGTACTTC. Translation gives CASNRAGVAQETQYF. V usage is TRBV6-2 or TRBV6-3 and J usage is TRBJ2-5; 8 bases agree with TRBD2. V dropped 7 bases and J dropped 1; count of bases not matched to a gene: 8. Germline V gives CDR1 MNHEY, CDR2 SVGEGT. CDR3 length: 15 residues.

This clonotype was observed many times. The V and J genes are TRBV10-2 and TRBJ2-3, with 7 nucleotides matching TRBD2. The CDR3 sequence is 15 residues long. Germline assignment: CDR1 WSHSY and CDR2 SAAADI. The V gene end was trimmed by 3 bases and the J gene end by 1 base; junction bases not matched to a gene: 4. The CDR3 bases are TGCGCCAGCAGTGAACTAGCGCCGCGCACAGATACGCAGTATTTT. It is translated as CASSELAPRTDTQYF.